The 12 T cell receptor beta chains below were found in one sample sequenced in a study of shared clonotypes between healthy human individuals (dated by TCRdb to the early 2020s). The library was produced with the immunoSEQ multiplex PCR assay. TCRdb took this table from immuneACCESS and kept in-frame rearrangements with V and J called. Such tables lack part of the clones; where checked against another copy, unresolved V genes explain under half of the gap, and the rest is unexplained. This sample gives 470,000 or so clones in total; over 70% of them show up just once. The ten largest clonotypes hold approximately 11% of the sample. Sequencing used PBMCs. These receptors came from a woman in her thirties or forties in good health. Some clones in this sample may be carry-over from other donors' samples.

The chain combines TRBV6-1 with TRBJ1-3; D not resolved. V lost 5 bases and J lost 0, with 8 bases in between. This CDR3 region has 14 residues. The germline gives CDR1 MNHNS, CDR2 SASEGT. DNA of the CDR3: TGTGCCAGCAGTCGACCTATCTCTGGAAACACCATATATTTT. As protein: CASSRPISGNTIYF.

As regards this clone: A far larger clone is one nucleotide away, so this likely arose from a read error. The chain combines TRBV7-9 with TRBJ2-2, with D tentatively TRBD2 (5 bases). The CDR3 is made up of 14 amino acids. Trimming took 8 bases from V and 2 from J, leaving 12 bases between them. The germline V gene encodes CDR1 SEHNR and CDR2 FQNEAQ (reference sequence). The CDR3 DNA sequence: TGTGCCAGCGGCTGGACGGGAAACACCGGGGAGCTGTTTTTT. This sequence encodes CASGWTGNTGELFF.

V usage is TRBV18 and J usage is TRBJ2-2; 8 nucleotides agree with TRBD1. The CDR3 is 18 amino acids. With V trimmed by 3 bases and J by 0 bases, 9 bases remained unmatched. In germline, CDR1 is KGHSH, CDR2 LQKENI. CDR3 region: CASSPRRTGTTNTGELFF. The DNA of the CDR3 is TGTGCCAGCTCACCGAGGAGGACAGGGACAACGAACACCGGGGAGCTGTTTTTT.

On this clone: This likely traces to a read error, being one base from a far larger clone. The V call is TRBV27, the J call TRBJ2-7, with TRBD1 identical over 8 bases. Germline V gene data show CDR1 as MNHEY and CDR2 as SMNVEV (reference sequence). CDR3 length equals 13 residues. The CDR3: CASSQGATYELYF. The CDR3 DNA sequence: TGTGCCAGCAGCCAGGGGGCCACCTACGAGCTGTACTTC.

This clone was observed a single time. V usage is TRBV28 and J usage is TRBJ1-3; D remains ambiguous. The germline CDR1 and CDR2 sequences are MDHEN and SYDVKM. Deletions cut 2 bases from V and 0 bases from J, with 5 bases between. This CDR3 has 14 amino acids. The CDR3 bases are TGTGCCAGCAGTTTAAAATCCTCTGGAAACACCATATATTTT. It specifies CASSLKSSGNTIYF.

The J gene is TRBJ2-2, the V gene TRBV15; D is ambiguous. The V end lost 1 base, the J end lost 6 bases, and 9 bases lay between the germline ends. The CDR3 totals 14 residues. Germline CDR1 LNHNV, CDR2 YYDKDF (reference sequence). In nucleotides, the CDR3 is TGTGCCACCAGCAGAGCCCCAAGTTCCGGGGAGCTGTTTTTT. This sequence encodes CATSRAPSSGELFF.

Note on this clone: This probably arose from a read error, given a far larger clone one base away. This CDR3 is also generated by other DNA sequences in the sample. The chain uses TRBV30 and TRBJ1-1; the D is unclear. From germline, CDR1 is GTSNPN and CDR2 SVGIG (reference sequence). Trimming took 4 bases from V and 1 from J, leaving 16 bases between them. The CDR3 length is 15 residues. This chain's CDR3 is CAWTPKEGRNTEAFF. The CDR3 nucleotides are TGTGCCTGGACCCCAAAGGAGGGCAGGAACACTGAAGCTTTCTTT.

The chain couples TRBV29-1 to TRBJ1-2; unclear D gene. V was clipped by 5 bases and J by 3 bases, with 4 bases between them. This CDR3 contains 10 residues. CDR1 is SQVTM, CDR2 ANQGSEA, per germline. Here the CDR3 reads CSVYDYGYTF. The CDR3 DNA reads as TGCAGCGTTTATGACTATGGCTACACCTTC.

Remarks on this clone: The junction does not match germline at one end; this may be a read error. This sequence joins TRBV7-7 and TRBJ2-1, with 11 bases lining up with TRBD2. The CDR3 extends over 15 amino acids. The germline V gene has CDR1 SSHAT and CDR2 FNYEAQ (reference sequence). The CDR3 is CASSLVAGGRNEQFF. In DNA form, the CDR3 reads TGTGCTAGCAGCTTAGTAGCGGGAGGGCGCAATGAGCAGTTCTTC.

Details on this clone: Other DNA sequences in this sample translate to the same CDR3. The chain has TRBV5-1 and TRBJ1-1, with no clear D. V was cut by 3 bases and J by 1 base, with 10 bases left in between. Germline CDR1 reads SGHRS; CDR2 reads YFSETQ. This CDR3 is built from 14 residues. The CDR3 nucleotides are TGCGCCAGCAGCTCCGACCGACCGAACACTGAAGCTTTCTTT. Its protein product is CASSSDRPNTEAFF.

To note about this clone: This likely stems from a read error, as it lies one base from a far larger clone. Additional DNA sequences in this sample encode the identical CDR3. The chain has TRBV18 and TRBJ1-3; D is unclear. Germline-derived CDR1 and CDR2 are KGHSH and LQKENI. The CDR3 covers 16 residues. CDR3 bases: TGTGCCAGCTCACCACCGGGCCGATTCTCTGGAAACACCATCTATTTT. Translation gives CASSPPGRFSGNTIYF. Complete variable domain (other parts from reference TRBV18 and TRBJ1-3): NAGVMQNPRHLVRRRGQEARLRCSPMKGHSHVYWYRQLPEEGLKFMVYLQKENIIDESGMPKERFSAEFPKEGPSILRIQQVVRGDSAAYFCASSPPGRFSGNTIYFGEGSWLTVV.

This clone has more than one count but fewer than ten. A read error likely explains this, since a far larger clone differs by one base. The rearrangement uses TRBV6-5 and TRBJ2-7; possibly TRBD2 for D (6 bases). This CDR3 has 15 amino acids. Between the trimmed V and J ends, which lost 0 bases and 5 bases, there was a span of 14 bases. Per the germline V gene, CDR1 is MNHEY and CDR2 is SVGAGI. The CDR3 DNA follows: TGTGCCAGCAGTTACTCTGCGGGATGTTCGGACGAGCAGTACTTC. The encoded protein is CASSYSAGCSDEQYF.